A single T cell receptor (beta chain) is shown here with its context. Indicated treatment: around 19 received Ad26.COV2.S at low or high dose, single or two shots; about five received placebo; per-sample allocation not given. Collection of samples fell on day 63 after the first vaccine or placebo injection. As its vector, the vaccine had Ad26, which expressed Wuhan-strain SARS-CoV-2 spike. This CDR3 region has 17 residues. CDR1 and CDR2 from the germline V gene are LGHDT and YNNKEL (reference sequence). V was pared by 1 base and J by 0 bases, with 13 bases between. This entry belongs to a study of Ad26.COV2.S vaccination and SARS-CoV-2 variants. For the study at large: Intramuscularly, Ad26.COV2.S was given either once or twice, 56 days apart.

Only in-frame clones appear in the TCRdb table, and some are missing; sequencing was by immunoSEQ multiplex PCR. The sample records around 340,000 clones, roughly 90% being singletons. The TCR sequence derives from a person aged 18 to 59 who received the Ad26.COV2.S COVID-19 vaccine or a placebo. V usage is TRBV3-1 (or the pseudogene TRBV3-2) and J usage is TRBJ1-3; D gene uncertain. The sequencing used peripheral blood, collected in a trial of Ad26.COV2.S vaccine versus placebo. In DNA form, the CDR3 reads TGTGCCAGCAGCCAAGCCTATAGTCTGCCCTCTGGAAACACCATATATTTT. This gives the protein CASSQAYSLPSGNTIYF.